This T cell receptor (beta chain) was identified in a study of blood T cell repertoires in COVID-19. About the research overall: Samples taken during acute and convalescent COVID-19 were collected in the United States, Italy and Spain. Sample material is recorded as cDNA or gDNA derived from T cells, B-cell-depleted T cells, or PBMCs.

Germline loops: CDR1 SGHTS, CDR2 YDEGEE. The CDR3 is 15 amino acids. Trimming took off 10 bases at V and 4 bases at J, with 22 bases between the two ends. Original methodology: Using reference gene primer amplification, nucleated cell counts were estimated. The method was immunoSEQ multiplex PCR; TCRdb's version includes in-frame clones alone and lacks a portion of them. V and J calls and clone size are given by that table; D and trimming were obtained from the DNA. The table lists around 140,000 clones, about 80% of them singletons. The chain links TRBV5-8 to TRBJ2-3; TRBD2 is a possible D gene (5 bases). Input material: peripheral blood. This TCR was recovered from an older woman with acute or convalescent COVID-19. The DNA for the CDR3 is TGTGCCTCACGGGTAGGACTGCCCCCCTCAGATACGCAGTATTTT. Translating it yields CASRVGLPPSDTQYF.